This T cell receptor beta chain appears in the sequencing data of a study of T cells in women clearing cervical HPV infection. About the study: Cases were women with histologically confirmed HPV16-related CIN3 or worse, including a couple of invasive cancers. Controls gave blood once infection was undetectable; cases at lesion identification.

immunoSEQ multiplex PCR used an average of 1200 ng genomic DNA. Repertoires were generated with immunoSEQ multiplex PCR, while TCRdb's copy carries only in-frame clones and drops some. This listing includes around 24,000 clones. V was cut by 8 bases and J by 1 base, with 14 bases left in between. CDR3 length: 15 amino acids. CDR1 is KGHSH and CDR2 is LQKENI in the germline V gene. This clone is identified as medium-sized from frequency. Sequencing ends 3 residues short of the CDR3 end; the germline J gene provides the rest. The sequenced material came from blood buffy coat. The chain is built from TRBV18 and TRBJ2-2, with D tentatively TRBD2 (7 bases). The receptor was isolated from a woman between 18 and 70 years old with a cervical HPV16 infection that either progressed to CIN3+ or cleared (not recorded which). CDR3 loop: CASNTGGLNTGELFF. Incomplete CDR3 DNA: TGTGCCAGCAACACGGGGGGCCTGAACACCGGGGAG. Complete variable domain (other parts from reference TRBV18 and TRBJ2-2): NAGVMQNPRHLVRRRGQEARLRCSPMKGHSHVYWYRQLPEEGLKFMVYLQKENIIDESGMPKERFSAEFPKEGPSILRIQQVVRGDSAAYFCASNTGGLNTGELFFGEGSRLTVL.